A single TCR beta chain is shown here with its context. This record belongs to a study of blood T cell repertoires in COVID-19. Germline assignment: CDR1 LNHDA and CDR2 SQIVND (reference sequence). The CDR3 extends over 14 amino acids. V gave up 7 bases and J gave up 4 bases; unmatched junction bases: 7. Study members were between 18 and 89 years old and lived in 24 US regions. Grouping used clinical history reported by participants in a survey and questionnaire. This table comes from immunoSEQ multiplex PCR, and its TCRdb copy is limited to in-frame clones, with some not included. The top ten clones hold roughly 2.3% of a sample with fewer than 400,000 clones, over 75% of them seen once.

The sequence was obtained from a man aged 25 to 45 who had recovered from COVID-19. The chain uses TRBV19 and TRBJ1-1; TRBD1 matches 9 bases. The sample was PBMCs or T cells enriched from blood (not recorded which). The CDR3 here is CASTGDRAFTEAFF. The CDR3 DNA reads as TGTGCCAGTACCGGGGACAGGGCGTTCACTGAAGCTTTCTTT.